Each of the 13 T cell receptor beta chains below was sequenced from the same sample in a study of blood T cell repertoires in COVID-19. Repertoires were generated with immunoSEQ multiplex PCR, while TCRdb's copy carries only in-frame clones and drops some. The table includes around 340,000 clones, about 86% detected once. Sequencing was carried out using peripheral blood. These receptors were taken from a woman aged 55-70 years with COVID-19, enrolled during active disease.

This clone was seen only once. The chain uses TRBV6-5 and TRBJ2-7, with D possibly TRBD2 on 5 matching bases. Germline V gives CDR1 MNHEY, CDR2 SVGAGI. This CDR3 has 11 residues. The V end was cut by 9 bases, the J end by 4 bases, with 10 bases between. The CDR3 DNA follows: TGTGCCAGTCGGGATAATTACGAGCAGTACTTC. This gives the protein CASRDNYEQYF.

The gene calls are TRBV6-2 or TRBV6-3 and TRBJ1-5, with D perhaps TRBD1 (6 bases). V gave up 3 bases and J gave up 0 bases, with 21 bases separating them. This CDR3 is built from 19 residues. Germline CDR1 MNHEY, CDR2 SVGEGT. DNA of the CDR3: TGTGCCAGCAGTTATAGGTTGGACAGTGGGAGATATAGCAATCAGCCCCAGCATTTT. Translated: CASSYRLDSGRYSNQPQHF.

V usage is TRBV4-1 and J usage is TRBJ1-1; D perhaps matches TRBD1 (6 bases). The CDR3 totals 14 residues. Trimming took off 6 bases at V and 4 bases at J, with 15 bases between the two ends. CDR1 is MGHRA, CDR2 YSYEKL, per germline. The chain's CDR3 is CASSRPGARTEAFF. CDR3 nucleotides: TGCGCCAGCAGTCGGCCAGGGGCTCGCACTGAAGCTTTCTTT.

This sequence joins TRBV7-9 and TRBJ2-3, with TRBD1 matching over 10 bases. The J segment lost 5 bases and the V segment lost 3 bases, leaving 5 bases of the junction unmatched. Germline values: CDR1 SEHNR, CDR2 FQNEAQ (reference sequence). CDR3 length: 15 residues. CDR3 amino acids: CASSLTGGNRDTQYF. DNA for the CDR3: TGTGCCAGCAGCTTGACAGGGGGCAACAGAGATACGCAGTATTTT.

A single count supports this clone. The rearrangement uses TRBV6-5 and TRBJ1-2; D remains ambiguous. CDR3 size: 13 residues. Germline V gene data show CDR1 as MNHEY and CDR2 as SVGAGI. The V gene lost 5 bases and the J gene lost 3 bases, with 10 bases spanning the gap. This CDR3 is CASSLEVHYGYTF. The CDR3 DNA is TGTGCCAGCAGTCTAGAGGTACACTATGGCTACACCTTC.

The CDR3 reads CASSLTGSNQPQHF. CDR3 nucleotides: TGTGCCAGCAGCTTGACAGGGTCGAATCAGCCCCAGCATTTT. The V gene is TRBV7-2, the J gene TRBJ1-5; 7 nucleotides match TRBD1. V shed 3 bases, J shed 4 bases, and the junction held 3 bases outside the gene matches. The V gene's germline CDR1 is SGHTA and CDR2 FQGNSA. The CDR3 has 14 amino acids.

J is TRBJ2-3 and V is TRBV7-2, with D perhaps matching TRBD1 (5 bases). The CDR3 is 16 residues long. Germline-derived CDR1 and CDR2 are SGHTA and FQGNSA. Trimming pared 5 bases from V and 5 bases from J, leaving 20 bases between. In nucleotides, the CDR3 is TGTGCCAGCAGCCCTCGCCACAGGCCGCCTTTAGATACGCAGTATTTT. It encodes CASSPRHRPPLDTQYF. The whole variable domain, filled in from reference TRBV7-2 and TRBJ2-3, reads GAGVSQSPSNKVTEKGKDVELRCDPISGHTALYWYRQSLGQGLEFLIYFQGNSAPDKSGLPSDRFSAERTGGSVSTLTIQRTQQEDSAVYLCASSPRHRPPLDTQYFGPGTRLTVL.

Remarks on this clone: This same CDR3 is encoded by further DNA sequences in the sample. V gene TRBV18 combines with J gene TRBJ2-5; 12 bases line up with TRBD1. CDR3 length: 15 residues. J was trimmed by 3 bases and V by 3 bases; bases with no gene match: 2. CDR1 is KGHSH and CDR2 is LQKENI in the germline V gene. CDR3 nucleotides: TGTGCCAGCTCACCCGGGACAGGGGGCGAAGAGACCCAGTACTTC. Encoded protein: CASSPGTGGEETQYF.

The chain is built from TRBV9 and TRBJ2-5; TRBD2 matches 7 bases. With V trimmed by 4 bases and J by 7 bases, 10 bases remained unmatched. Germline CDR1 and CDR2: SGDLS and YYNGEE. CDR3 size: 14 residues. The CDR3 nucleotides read TGTGCCAGCAGCCCCTGGGAGGGTCCGAGGACCCAGTACTTC. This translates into CASSPWEGPRTQYF.

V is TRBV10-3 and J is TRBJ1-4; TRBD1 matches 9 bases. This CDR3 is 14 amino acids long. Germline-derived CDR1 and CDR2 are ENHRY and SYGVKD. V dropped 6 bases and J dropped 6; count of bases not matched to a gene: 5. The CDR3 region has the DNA TGTGCCATCAGGCAACAGGGGGCAGATGAAAAACTGTTTTTT. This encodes CAIRQQGADEKLFF.

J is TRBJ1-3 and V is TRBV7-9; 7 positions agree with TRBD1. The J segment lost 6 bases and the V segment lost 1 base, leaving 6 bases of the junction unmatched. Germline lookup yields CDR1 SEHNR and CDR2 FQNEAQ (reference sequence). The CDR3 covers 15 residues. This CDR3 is CASSLVSGGLNTIYF. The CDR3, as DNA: TGTGCCAGCAGCTTAGTTTCAGGGGGTCTAAACACCATATATTTT.

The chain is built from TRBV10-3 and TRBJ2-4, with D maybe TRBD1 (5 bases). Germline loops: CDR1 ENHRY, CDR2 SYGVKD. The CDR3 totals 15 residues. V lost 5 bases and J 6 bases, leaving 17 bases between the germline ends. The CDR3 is CAISKDRGSGNIQYF. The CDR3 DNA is TGTGCCATCAGTAAAGATAGGGGCTCGGGAAACATTCAGTACTTC.

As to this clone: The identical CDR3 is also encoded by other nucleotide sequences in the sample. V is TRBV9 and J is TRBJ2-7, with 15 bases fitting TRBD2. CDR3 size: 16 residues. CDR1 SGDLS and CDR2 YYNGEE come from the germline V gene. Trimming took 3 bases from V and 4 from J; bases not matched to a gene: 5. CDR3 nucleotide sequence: TGTGCCAGCAGCGCGGGACTAGCGGGGGGATATTACGAGCAGTACTTC. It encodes CASSAGLAGGYYEQYF.